The 20 T cell receptor beta chains below all came from one sample that was sequenced in a study of blood T cell repertoires in COVID-19. Method: immunoSEQ multiplex PCR; TCRdb's copy keeps in-frame clones and lacks some. The table includes fewer than 250,000 clones, about 83% detected once. Sequenced: PBMCs or T cells enriched from blood (not recorded which). These receptors were taken from a woman aged 35 to 49 who had been exposed to COVID-19.

This clone has a handful of counts. The rearrangement joins TRBV27 to TRBJ1-4, with 7 bases lining up with TRBD1. Trimming at V came to 8 bases and at J to 6 bases, leaving 12 bases not matched to a gene. CDR3 length: 15 residues. Germline lookup yields CDR1 MNHEY and CDR2 SMNVEV (reference sequence). CDR3 DNA sequence: TGTGCCAGCGCCCGACAGGGCTACGATGATGAAAAACTGTTTTTT. Its protein is CASARQGYDDEKLFF. The full variable domain, with the rest looked up from reference TRBV27 and TRBJ1-4, is EAQVTQNPRYLITVTGKKLTVTCSQNMNHEYMSWYRQDPGLGLRQIYYSMNVEVTDKGDVPEGYKVSRKEKRNFPLILESPSPNQTSLYFCASARQGYDDEKLFFGSGTQLSVL.

The chain recombines TRBV28 with TRBJ1-1; D possibly corresponds to TRBD1 (5 bases). V dropped 5 bases and J dropped 11 bases, with 15 bases sitting between them. From germline, CDR1 is MDHEN and CDR2 SYDVKM. This CDR3 has 12 residues. Written as DNA, the CDR3 is TGTGCCAGCAGTGTACTTTCAGGGACTGCTTTCTTT. This codes for CASSVLSGTAFF.

The V and J genes are TRBV7-2 and TRBJ1-6; no clear D gene. This CDR3 has 17 residues. Germline CDR1 SGHTA, CDR2 FQGNSA. Deletions cut 1 base from V and 5 bases from J, with 15 bases between. The CDR3, as DNA: TGTGCCAGCAGCTTAGGACTTGGCAGTTTGAATAATTCACCCCTCCACTTT. This sequence encodes CASSLGLGSLNNSPLHF.

The gene calls are TRBV21-1 and TRBJ1-6. TRBV21-1 is a pseudogene. The CDR3 is 23 amino acids. The CDR3 spells CASSKDLRGVEGFEVSYNSPLHF. Written as DNA, the CDR3 is TGTGCCAGCAGCAAAGACCTGAGAGGTGTGGAGGGGTTTGAAGTGTCCTATAATTCACCCCTCCACTTT.

This clone was picked up one time. The chain carries TRBV5-4 and TRBJ2-1, with TRBD2 matching 7 bases. There are 12 residues in the CDR3. Losses at the gene ends were 4 bases for V and 14 bases for J; bases not matched to a gene: 9. In germline, CDR1 is SGHNT, CDR2 YYREEE (reference sequence). The CDR3 loop is CASSRDYSGEFF. DNA for the CDR3: TGTGCCAGCAGCCGGGACTACAGTGGGGAGTTCTTC. Variable domain in full (rest from reference TRBV5-4 and TRBJ2-1): ETGVTQSPTHLIKTRGQQVTLRCSSQSGHNTVSWYQQALGQGPQFIFQYYREEENGRGNFPPRFSGLQFPNYSSELNVNALELDDSALYLCASSRDYSGEFFGPGTRLTVL.

The genes are TRBV10-1 and TRBJ1-2, with D maybe TRBD1 (5 bases). The CDR3 has 15 amino acids. The V gene lost 4 bases and the J gene lost 1 base, with 13 bases spanning the gap. Germline CDR1 WNHNN, CDR2 SYGVQD (reference sequence). CDR3 sequence reads: CASSVGGGDNYGYTF. For the CDR3, the DNA is TGCGCCAGCAGTGTTGGGGGAGGGGATAACTATGGCTACACCTTC.

V is TRBV25-1 and J is TRBJ2-2; TRBD1 matches 8 bases. The CDR3 is made up of 15 amino acids. Germline V lookup: CDR1 MGHDK, CDR2 SYGVNS. V lost 3 bases and J lost 4; bases outside the gene matches: 4. CDR3 bases: TGTGCCAGCAGTGACCGGACAGGGTTCACCGGGGAGCTGTTTTTT. Translation: CASSDRTGFTGELFF.

The CDR3 DNA reads TGTGCCAGCAGTACGGGACAGAACACTGAAGCTTTCTTT. This translates into CASSTGQNTEAFF. The chain links TRBV7-9 to TRBJ1-1; D may be TRBD1 (6 bases). The germline gives CDR1 SEHNR, CDR2 FQNEAQ (reference sequence). Trimming took 6 bases from V and 1 from J, leaving 9 bases between them. CDR3 length: 13 amino acids. The variable domain in full, with the rest retrieved from reference TRBV7-9 and TRBJ1-1, is DTGVSQNPRHKITKRGQNVTFRCDPISEHNRLYWYRQTLGQGPEFLTYFQNEAQLEKSRLLSDRFSAERPKGSFSTLEIQRTEQGDSAMYLCASSTGQNTEAFFGQGTRLTVV.

The rearrangement joins TRBV19 to TRBJ1-6; D perhaps matches TRBD1 (5 bases). V was pared by 3 bases and J by 2 bases, with 8 bases between. The CDR3 runs to 15 residues. Germline CDR1 LNHDA, CDR2 SQIVND (reference sequence). Written as DNA, the CDR3 is TGTGCCAGTAGTATTTCGGGGGCCTATAATTCACCCCTCCACTTT. This translates into CASSISGAYNSPLHF.

This chain links TRBV5-6 with TRBJ2-2; TRBD1 agrees at 7 bases. After removal of 5 bases from V and 3 bases from J, the junction contained 4 bases not matched to a gene. This CDR3 contains 14 residues. Germline CDR1 is SGHDT and CDR2 is YYEEEE. The chain's CDR3 is CASRQGQYTGELFF. Here the CDR3 DNA reads TGTGCCAGCAGACAGGGGCAATACACCGGGGAGCTGTTTTTT. The entire variable domain, with the rest obtained from reference TRBV5-6 and TRBJ2-2, is as follows: DAGVTQSPTHLIKTRGQQVTLRCSPKSGHDTVSWYQQALGQGPQFIFQYYEEEERQRGNFPDRFSGHQFPNYSSELNVNALLLGDSALYLCASRQGQYTGELFFGEGSRLTVL.

This clone turned up a few times. The chain carries TRBV9 and TRBJ2-1; tentatively, D is TRBD2 (6 bases). CDR1 is SGDLS, CDR2 YYNGEE, per germline. Trimming left V 0 bases short and J 3 bases short, with 10 bases between. CDR3 size: 15 residues. CDR3 sequence: CASSVGLGGYNEQFF. In DNA, the CDR3 is TGTGCCAGCAGCGTAGGACTCGGGGGCTACAATGAGCAGTTCTTC.

The rearrangement joins TRBV4-2 to TRBJ1-2; the match to TRBD1 covers 8 bases. V dropped 2 bases and J dropped 6; count of bases not matched to a gene: 8. CDR1 and CDR2 from the germline V gene are LGHNA and YNFKEQ. The CDR3 covers 15 residues. Written as DNA, the CDR3 is TGTGCCAGCAGCCAAATAGCGACAGGGGAGGATGGCTACACCTTC. Encoded protein: CASSQIATGEDGYTF.

The V gene is TRBV5-1, the J gene TRBJ2-3; D is unresolved. This CDR3 comprises 14 residues. Trimming took 0 bases from V and 2 from J, leaving 7 bases between them. From germline, CDR1 is SGHRS and CDR2 YFSETQ. The CDR3 DNA follows: TGCGCCAGCAGCTTGGTACAGACCACAGATACGCAGTATTTT. Translation gives CASSLVQTTDTQYF. Drawing the rest from reference TRBV5-1 and TRBJ2-3, the complete variable domain is KAGVTQTPRYLIKTRGQQVTLSCSPISGHRSVSWYQQTPGQGLQFLFEYFSETQRNKGNFPGRFSGRQFSNSRSEMNVSTLELGDSALYLCASSLVQTTDTQYFGPGTRLTVL.

The chain joins TRBV5-5 to TRBJ2-7; tentatively, D is TRBD2 (6 bases). Trimming removed 4 bases at V and 5 bases at J, with 28 bases between. Germline values: CDR1 SGHKS, CDR2 YYEKEE (reference sequence). CDR3 length equals 18 residues. CDR3: CASSLGPTAVAGTDEQYF. In DNA form, the CDR3 reads TGTGCCAGCAGCCTAGGGCCGACAGCGGTCGCGGGGACGGACGAGCAGTACTTC.

The chain has TRBV2 and TRBJ2-1; weak D call: TRBD2 (6 bases). V shed 2 bases and J shed 16 bases, with 15 bases lying between them. The CDR3 runs to 12 residues. Per the germline V gene, CDR1 is SNHLY and CDR2 is FYNNEI. The CDR3 nucleotides are TGTGCCAGCAGTGAAAGAGCACTAGCCTTCTTCTTC. This encodes CASSERALAFFF.

This clone was picked up one time. CDR3 sequence reads: CASSFKLGEQYF. CDR3 bases: TGTGCCAGCAGTTTTAAGCTCGGCGAGCAGTACTTC. The chain carries TRBV12-3 or TRBV12-4 and TRBJ2-7; D is uncertain. V was clipped by 3 bases and J by 6 bases, with 9 bases between them. The CDR3 is 12 amino acids.

This clone was picked up a small number of times. This chain connects TRBV5-4 to TRBJ1-1, with TRBD1 identical over 7 bases. The J segment lost 0 bases and the V segment lost 0 bases, leaving 8 bases of the junction unmatched. Germline CDR1 is SGHNT and CDR2 is YYREEE (reference sequence). The CDR3 covers 17 residues. The CDR3 nucleotides read TGTGCCAGCAGCTTGGCCTTGAGGGGGCCCTTGAACACTGAAGCTTTCTTT. Translating it yields CASSLALRGPLNTEAFF.

The chain carries TRBV19 and TRBJ2-3, with TRBD2 matching over 12 bases. The V gene end was trimmed by 10 bases and the J gene end by 8 bases; junction bases not matched to a gene: 7. Germline V CDR1 and CDR2: LNHDA, SQIVND (reference sequence). This CDR3 region has 13 residues. DNA of the CDR3: TGTGCCACTAGGACTAGCGGGGTTAGTACGCAGTATTTT. Protein product: CATRTSGVSTQYF. The full variable domain, its missing parts supplied by reference TRBV19 and TRBJ2-3, is DGGITQSPKYLFRKEGQNVTLSCEQNLNHDAMYWYRQDPGQGLRLIYYSQIVNDFQKGDIAEGYSVSREKKESFPLTVTSAQKNPTAFYLCATRTSGVSTQYFGPGTRLTVL.

CDR3: CASSRTSGDYNEQFF. DNA of the CDR3: TGTGCCAGCAGCCGGACTAGCGGGGACTACAATGAGCAGTTCTTC. The chain recombines TRBV7-9 with TRBJ2-1; 12 bases line up with TRBD2. Germline CDR1 and CDR2: SEHNR and FQNEAQ (reference sequence). The junction had 2 bases not matched to a gene; V was cut back by 5 bases and J by 3 bases. CDR3 size: 15 residues.

The chain links TRBV3-1 (or the pseudogene TRBV3-2) to TRBJ2-3, with D possibly being TRBD2 (6 bases). CDR3 length: 14 residues. V was cut by 3 bases and J by 1 base, with 8 bases left in between. The germline V gene has CDR1 LGHDT and CDR2 YNNKEL (reference sequence). CDR3 sequence reads: CASSHTGGTDTQYF. The CDR3 bases are TGTGCCAGCAGCCACACGGGAGGCACAGATACGCAGTATTTT.